This T cell receptor (beta chain) comes out of a study of cytomegalovirus exposure and HLA in healthy donors. With 1 base removed from V and 7 bases from J, the gap between germline ends came to 10 bases. The CDR3 loop spans 13 amino acids. Germline CDR1 reads SGHTA; CDR2 reads FQGNSA. Remarks on this clone: Antigen specificity is unknown.

General observations from the study: Accurate HLA-A and HLA-B prediction from TCR beta sequences was reported for most subjects. TRBV6-2, TRBV6-3 and some other V segments were excluded as indistinguishable.

60 Vbeta and 13 Jbeta primers were used in PCR. Using immunoSEQ multiplex PCR, the repertoire was profiled, and TCRdb retains in-frame clones only, with some absent. The sample gives tens of thousands of clones, under 80% of which show up once; 5% is in the top ten. Sequences were obtained from PBMCs. This sequence joins TRBV7-2 and TRBJ2-5; D ambiguous. This receptor was obtained from a male donor in good health and CMV-seropositive. CDR3 protein: CASSLEWSGTQYF. CDR3 nucleotides: TGTGCCAGCAGCTTAGAATGGTCGGGGACCCAGTACTTC.